What follows are 27 T cell receptor beta chains derived from one specimen sequenced in a study of shared clonotypes between healthy human individuals. The table came from immunoSEQ multiplex PCR; TCRdb's copy has only in-frame clones and leaves some out. The data hold about 2.4 million clones, with 80% to 95% observed a single time. Sequencing input: naive CD4+ T cells from PBMCs. Subset: CD45RA+ positively selected. The receptors here all came from a man in his late teens or twenties in good health. Some clones in this sample may be carry-over from other donors' samples.

This clone appeared a single time. For the CDR3, the DNA is TGCGCCAGCAGCTTGGTGGTGGGTGGGCAGGGGAACACTGAAGCTTTCTTT. Translated, it gives CASSLVVGGQGNTEAFF. The chain links TRBV5-1 to TRBJ1-1; perhaps TRBD1 as D (5 bases). In germline, CDR1 is SGHRS, CDR2 YFSETQ. The CDR3 consists of 17 residues. V gave up 0 bases and J gave up 1 base, with 16 bases separating them.

The V and J genes are TRBV5-6 and TRBJ1-5, with TRBD1 as a possible D gene (6 bases). This CDR3 is 15 amino acids long. Trimming took off 0 bases at V and 6 bases at J, with 13 bases between the two ends. The V gene's germline CDR1 is SGHDT and CDR2 YYEEEE. The CDR3 spells CASSLGAGAGQPQHF. CDR3 in DNA: TGTGCCAGCAGCTTGGGGGCGGGGGCTGGTCAGCCCCAGCATTTT.

This rearrangement joins TRBV9 to TRBJ2-5; TRBD2 might be the D (6 bases). Deletions cut 4 bases from V and 3 bases from J, with 13 bases between. Germline CDR1 SGDLS, CDR2 YYNGEE. The CDR3 is 14 amino acids. The CDR3 loop reads CASSLGGGEETQYF. CDR3 DNA: TGTGCCAGCAGCCTTGGGGGAGGTGAAGAGACCCAGTACTTC.

This rearrangement joins TRBV10-3 to TRBJ2-7; perhaps TRBD1 as D (5 bases). The CDR3 contains 13 residues. The germline V and J ends were trimmed by 6 bases and 3 bases, with 12 bases remaining between them. The germline V gene encodes CDR1 ENHRY and CDR2 SYGVKD. CDR3: CAIRGRAVYEQYF. CDR3 DNA: TGTGCCATCAGGGGCAGGGCCGTCTACGAGCAGTACTTC.

This clone was observed once. The chain employs TRBV18 and TRBJ2-1, with D perhaps matching TRBD1 or TRBD2 (5 bases each). Germline values: CDR1 KGHSH, CDR2 LQKENI. Trimming cost V 1 base and J 6 bases, with 10 bases left between them. The CDR3 sequence is 14 residues long. CDR3 protein: CASSPRAGTNEQFF. The CDR3 coding sequence is TGTGCCAGCTCACCACGGGCAGGGACCAATGAGCAGTTCTTC.

The chain is built from TRBV28 and TRBJ2-3, with 11 bases matching TRBD2. V was clipped by 0 bases and J by 0 bases; unmatched bases: 5. There are 18 residues in the CDR3. The V gene's germline CDR1 is MDHEN and CDR2 SYDVKM. CDR3 sequence (DNA): TGTGCCAGCAGTTTATGGCGAAGGACTAGCGGGAGCACAGATACGCAGTATTTT. Translated: CASSLWRRTSGSTDTQYF.

CDR3 nucleotides: TGTGCCAGCAGCGCCGGGACAGCCAAGAATCAGCCCCAGCATTTT. It encodes CASSAGTAKNQPQHF. The V gene is TRBV7-8, the J gene TRBJ1-5, with 7 bases identical to TRBD1. This CDR3 has 15 amino acids. Trimming at V came to 5 bases and at J to 4 bases, leaving 8 bases not matched to a gene. CDR1 is SGHVS and CDR2 is FQNEAQ in the germline V gene.

This clone appeared a single time. The same CDR3 is also encoded by other DNA sequences in this sample. The J gene is TRBJ2-1, the V gene TRBV5-1; the D is unclear. The ends were cut back, 0 bases at V and 7 bases at J, with 2 bases in the middle. The length of the CDR3 is 11 residues. Germline V gene data show CDR1 as SGHRS and CDR2 as YFSETQ. This CDR3 reads CASSLGNEQFF. The CDR3 nucleotides are TGCGCCAGCAGCTTGGGTAATGAGCAGTTCTTC.

The chain uses TRBV19 and TRBJ2-1, with D possibly TRBD2 on 7 matching bases. The V end lost 5 bases, the J end lost 4 bases, and 21 bases lay between the germline ends. The V gene's germline CDR1 is LNHDA and CDR2 SQIVND (reference sequence). The CDR3 totals 17 residues. The CDR3 loop reads CASSPGGGLAAYNEQFF. As DNA, the CDR3 is TGTGCCAGTAGTCCGGGTGGGGGGCTAGCGGCTTACAATGAGCAGTTCTTC.

The chain employs TRBV27 and TRBJ2-7, with D perhaps matching TRBD1 (6 bases). CDR3 size: 12 residues. The germline CDR1 and CDR2 sequences are MNHEY and SMNVEV (reference sequence). V lost 6 bases, J lost 5 bases, and 11 bases lay in between. As DNA, the CDR3 is TGTGCCAGCAGCTCCAACAGGGACGAGCAGTACTTC. Residues: CASSSNRDEQYF.

This chain joins TRBV15 and TRBJ2-3, with D unresolved. This CDR3 contains 15 residues. Germline V lookup: CDR1 LNHNV, CDR2 YYDKDF (reference sequence). The germline V and J ends were trimmed by 0 bases and 5 bases, with 12 bases remaining between them. CDR3 DNA: TGTGCCACCAGCAGAGATGTAGCTGAGAAAGATACGCAGTATTTT. As protein: CATSRDVAEKDTQYF. Full variable domain (rest looked up from reference TRBV15 and TRBJ2-3): DAMVIQNPRYQVTQFGKPVTLSCSQTLNHNVMYWYQQKSSQAPKLLFHYYDKDFNNEADTPDNFQSRRPNTSFCFLDIRSPGLGDTAMYLCATSRDVAEKDTQYFGPGTRLTVL.

V gene TRBV18 combines with J gene TRBJ2-3, with a possible D match to TRBD2 (6 bases). Germline values: CDR1 KGHSH, CDR2 LQKENI. The CDR3 runs to 16 residues. V was trimmed by 3 bases and J by 4 bases, leaving 17 bases between them. CDR3 nucleotides: TGTGCCAGCTCACCGTTTGGGCGGGAACTCGCAGATACGCAGTATTTT. This translates into CASSPFGRELADTQYF.

This chain uses TRBV7-2 with TRBJ2-5; D gene uncertain. The CDR3 contains 13 residues. V lost 1 base and J 11 bases, leaving 14 bases between the germline ends. CDR1 and CDR2 from the germline V gene are SGHTA and FQGNSA. The CDR3 nucleotides are TGTGCCAGCAGCTTAGAGAGGTTAGTCGCGCAGTACTTC. This encodes CASSLERLVAQYF.

The J gene is TRBJ2-3, the V gene TRBV7-2, with TRBD2 matching over 9 bases. CDR3 size: 17 residues. V was pared by 2 bases and J by 2 bases, with 8 bases of the junction left unmatched. Germline CDR1 SGHTA, CDR2 FQGNSA. DNA for the CDR3: TGTGCCAGCAGCTTATGGGCTAGCGGGACGATCACAGATACGCAGTATTTT. This translates into CASSLWASGTITDTQYF.

A word on this clone: In the same sample, other DNA sequences code for this CDR3. J is TRBJ1-1 and V is TRBV7-9, with D tentatively TRBD1 (5 bases). The V end was cut by 0 bases, the J end by 4 bases, with 9 bases between. The V gene's germline CDR1 is SEHNR and CDR2 FQNEAQ (reference sequence). This CDR3 is built from 14 residues. The CDR3, as DNA: TGTGCCAGCAGCTTAGCGAGCGGGGGCACTGAAGCTTTCTTT. Residues: CASSLASGGTEAFF.

V is TRBV4-3 and J is TRBJ2-7; D is unresolved. The V gene's germline CDR1 is LGHNA and CDR2 YSLEER. The CDR3 spans 13 residues. V gave up 0 bases and J gave up 8 bases, with 11 bases separating them. The chain's CDR3 is CASSQDPRTQQYF. The CDR3 bases are TGCGCCAGCAGCCAAGACCCCAGGACGCAGCAGTACTTC.

The chain couples TRBV9 to TRBJ1-4, with D tentatively TRBD1 (6 bases). Germline V gives CDR1 SGDLS, CDR2 YYNGEE. The V gene lost 2 bases and the J gene lost 6 bases, with 20 bases spanning the gap. This CDR3 contains 17 residues. The CDR3 protein is CASSVGLLGGGDEKLFF. The CDR3 nucleotides read TGTGCCAGCAGCGTCGGCCTTTTAGGGGGAGGCGATGAAAAACTGTTTTTT.

This clone appeared once. This chain connects TRBV5-4 to TRBJ1-2; 9 nucleotides match TRBD1. V shed 2 bases, J shed 0 bases, and the junction held 5 bases outside the gene matches. CDR1 is SGHNT and CDR2 is YYREEE in the germline V gene (reference sequence). The CDR3 runs to 16 residues. CDR3 in amino acids: CASSLGTGITNYGYTF. The CDR3 DNA is TGTGCCAGCAGCTTAGGGACAGGGATTACTAACTATGGCTACACCTTC.

The rearrangement uses TRBV7-2 and TRBJ1-4, with 9 bases that match TRBD1. Germline assignment: CDR1 SGHTA and CDR2 FQGNSA. This CDR3 region has 16 residues. V trimming: 2 bases; J trimming: 6 bases; junction bases outside the gene matches: 7. The CDR3 DNA sequence: TGTGCCAGCAGCTTACGAGTCGGGACAGGGTATGAAAAACTGTTTTTT. It encodes CASSLRVGTGYEKLFF. Using reference TRBV7-2 and TRBJ1-4 for the parts outside the CDR3, the full variable domain is GAGVSQSPSNKVTEKGKDVELRCDPISGHTALYWYRQSLGQGLEFLIYFQGNSAPDKSGLPSDRFSAERTGGSVSTLTIQRTQQEDSAVYLCASSLRVGTGYEKLFFGSGTQLSVL.

This chain connects TRBV7-4 to TRBJ2-7, with a tentative D call TRBD1 (6 bases). The CDR3 loop spans 18 amino acids. V was shortened by 2 bases and J by 1 base, with 21 bases between the two germline ends. Germline CDR1 is SGHVT and CDR2 is SQSDAQ. CDR3 loop: CASSLRWGLKLKSYEQYF. CDR3 sequence (DNA): TGTGCCAGCAGCTTACGGTGGGGGCTAAAACTAAAATCCTACGAGCAGTACTTC.

The rearrangement links TRBV2 to TRBJ2-1, with 10 bases fitting TRBD2. This CDR3 is built from 14 residues. Germline CDR1 SNHLY, CDR2 FYNNEI. The trim removed 5 bases at V and 8 bases at J, leaving 6 bases unmatched. The CDR3 DNA is TGTGCCAGCAGTCGGACTAGCGGTTACGATGAGCAGTTCTTC. Its protein is CASSRTSGYDEQFF.

The gene calls are TRBV7-3 and TRBJ2-1, with D maybe TRBD2 (6 bases). The V and J ends lost 5 bases and 6 bases respectively, with 17 bases between them. CDR1 is SGHTA, CDR2 FQGTGA, per germline. The length of the CDR3 is 15 residues. The CDR3 nucleotides are TGTGCCAGCAGCCCCGGCGGTAGCGGTCCCAATGAGCAGTTCTTC. It encodes CASSPGGSGPNEQFF.

The chain couples TRBV6-5 to TRBJ2-5, with TRBD1 matching 7 bases. Looked up from germline, CDR1 is MNHEY and CDR2 is SVGAGI. V was clipped by 2 bases and J by 5 bases; unmatched bases: 8. The CDR3 extends over 15 amino acids. The CDR3 DNA follows: TGTGCCAGCAGTTACCGACAGGGTTTCTGGGAGACCCAGTACTTC. It translates to CASSYRQGFWETQYF.

This chain connects TRBV5-5 to TRBJ2-3; 8 nucleotides line up with TRBD2. The CDR3 is made up of 16 amino acids. V was pared by 0 bases and J by 4 bases, with 7 bases of the junction left unmatched. Looked up from germline, CDR1 is SGHKS and CDR2 is YYEKEE (reference sequence). Here the CDR3 DNA reads TGTGCCAGCAGCTTGGAAATGGCGGGAGGCCCAGATACGCAGTATTTT. Protein: CASSLEMAGGPDTQYF.

The chain carries TRBV11-3 and TRBJ2-3; 11 bases match TRBD2. The germline V gene encodes CDR1 SGHNT and CDR2 YENEEA. Trimming cost V 5 bases and J 4 bases; bases outside gene matches: 11. The CDR3 sequence is 17 residues long. The CDR3 sequence: CASSRLAGYPGADTQYF. The CDR3 bases are TGTGCCAGCAGCAGACTAGCGGGGTATCCTGGGGCAGATACGCAGTATTTT.

This chain uses TRBV9 with TRBJ2-7; D may be TRBD1 or TRBD2 (5 bases each). The V and J ends lost 4 bases and 0 bases respectively, with 14 bases between them. Germline lookup yields CDR1 SGDLS and CDR2 YYNGEE. This CDR3 has 15 residues. The CDR3: CASSPRRGFSYEQYF. CDR3 coding DNA: TGTGCCAGCAGCCCCAGACGGGGCTTCTCCTACGAGCAGTACTTC. Combining the CDR3 with reference TRBV9 and TRBJ2-7 gives the whole variable domain DSGVTQTPKHLITATGQRVTLRCSPRSGDLSVYWYQQSLDQGLQFLIQYYNGEERAKGNILERFSAQQFPDLHSELNLSSLELGDSALYFCASSPRRGFSYEQYFGPGTRLTVT.

The chain combines TRBV11-2 with TRBJ2-1; TRBD2 might be the D (6 bases). The CDR3 is 12 residues long. CDR1 and CDR2 from the germline V gene are SGHAT and FQNNGV. Trimming removed 6 bases at V and 9 bases at J, with 12 bases between. CDR3 region: CASSRMGGEQFF. CDR3 in DNA: TGTGCCAGCAGTCGGATGGGGGGTGAGCAGTTCTTC.